Shown below are 25 T cell receptor beta chains from a single sample sequenced in a study of type 1 and type 2 diabetes patients. Genomic DNA was the PCR template. Amplification of the beta chain CDR3 used 30 forward and 13 reverse multiplex primers. TCRdb passed the multiplex PCR reads through MiXCR, listing each CDR3 protein once. The sample records about 290,000 distinct CDR3 sequences, 47% being singletons. Source material: peripheral blood mononuclear cells (PBMCs). These receptors originate from a man aged 18 to 30 with type 2 diabetes.

The rearrangement joins TRBV19 to TRBJ1-1; D gene ambiguous. Germline values: CDR1 LNHDA, CDR2 SQIVND (reference sequence). V dropped 8 bases and J dropped 4 bases, with 11 bases sitting between them. This CDR3 has 12 amino acids. Here the CDR3 reads CASSSRATEAFF. The CDR3, as DNA: TGTGCCAGTTCGTCAAGGGCCACTGAAGCTTTCTTT.

V usage is TRBV7-9 and J usage is TRBJ2-5, with 9 bases matching TRBD1. With 5 bases clipped from V and 3 bases from J, the junction kept 4 bases outside the gene matches. Germline V gene lookup returns CDR1 SEHNR and CDR2 FQNEAQ (reference sequence). The CDR3 length is 14 residues. CDR3 residues: CASSTGQGEETQYF. The DNA for the CDR3 is TGTGCCAGCAGCACGGGACAGGGAGAAGAGACCCAGTACTTC. Drawing the rest from reference TRBV7-9 and TRBJ2-5, the complete variable domain is DTGVSQNPRHKITKRGQNVTFRCDPISEHNRLYWYRQTLGQGPEFLTYFQNEAQLEKSRLLSDRFSAERPKGSFSTLEIQRTEQGDSAMYLCASSTGQGEETQYFGPGTRLLVL.

This clonotype has only one observation. V and J are TRBV7-2 and TRBJ2-3; possible D gene TRBD1, 6 bases. The CDR3 spans 15 residues. From germline, CDR1 is SGHTA and CDR2 FQGNSA. The V gene lost 5 bases and the J gene lost 0 bases, with 12 bases spanning the gap. This CDR3 reads CASSLDSHSTDTQYF. In DNA form, the CDR3 reads TGTGCCAGCAGCCTGGACAGCCATAGCACAGATACGCAGTATTTT.

The chain combines TRBV19 with TRBJ1-5, with D tentatively TRBD1 (6 bases). The V and J ends lost 8 bases and 6 bases respectively, with 17 bases between them. The CDR3 covers 14 residues. The germline V gene has CDR1 LNHDA and CDR2 SQIVND (reference sequence). Here the CDR3 reads CASGPTGASQPQHF. The CDR3 DNA reads as TGTGCCAGTGGCCCGACAGGCGCGAGTCAGCCCCAGCATTTT.

J is TRBJ2-2 and V is TRBV5-6; 7 bases fit TRBD1. V gave up 3 bases and J gave up 4 bases; unmatched junction bases: 6. The CDR3 extends over 15 amino acids. Looked up from germline, CDR1 is SGHDT and CDR2 is YYEEEE. CDR3 DNA: TGTGCCAGCAGCTCAAGGGGGCCTGTCACCGGGGAGCTGTTTTTT. Its translation is CASSSRGPVTGELFF.

This chain connects TRBV7-8 to TRBJ2-7; 11 bases align to TRBD1. The V segment lost 8 bases and the J segment 7 bases; nucleotides outside the gene matches: 10. CDR1 and CDR2 (germline): SGHVS, FQNEAQ. The CDR3 length is 14 residues. The CDR3 reads CASSQDRGLEEQYF. The CDR3 DNA sequence: TGTGCCAGCTCTCAGGACAGGGGGCTGGAGGAGCAGTACTTC.

The chain carries TRBV30 and TRBJ2-3; 8 bases match TRBD2. This CDR3 spans 15 amino acids. Germline V gives CDR1 GTSNPN, CDR2 SVGIG (reference sequence). V was pared by 0 bases and J by 4 bases, with 6 bases of the junction left unmatched. CDR3 protein: CAWSVAGADADTQYF. The CDR3 DNA reads as TGTGCCTGGAGTGTAGCGGGAGCTGATGCAGATACGCAGTATTTT.

This clonotype has just a few counts. CDR3 sequence (DNA): TGTGCCAGCAGCTTAAGGAGAGGGGACGGCTACACCTTC. This sequence encodes CASSLRRGDGYTF. The gene calls are TRBV7-2 and TRBJ1-2; D perhaps matches TRBD1 (5 bases). CDR1 is SGHTA, CDR2 FQGNSA, per germline. The CDR3 is 13 amino acids. The V and J ends lost 2 bases and 8 bases respectively, with 12 bases between them.

The chain joins TRBV18 to TRBJ1-2, with D possibly being TRBD1 (5 bases). Germline V CDR1 and CDR2: KGHSH, LQKENI. The CDR3 covers 18 residues. The ends were cut back, 6 bases at V and 5 bases at J, with 28 bases in the middle. The CDR3 reads CASSGRTRGSFTLYGYTF. CDR3 in DNA: TGTGCCAGCTCCGGGCGGACAAGAGGCAGCTTCACCTTGTATGGCTACACCTTC.

This clonotype was counted at least ten times. The chain uses TRBV30 and TRBJ1-1; tentative D call: TRBD1 (5 bases). Germline V gene sequence: CDR1 GTSNPN, CDR2 SVGIG (reference sequence). Trimming left V 5 bases short and J 2 bases short, with 12 bases between. This CDR3 is built from 13 residues. The CDR3 loop reads CAWVRWGNTEAFF. The CDR3 nucleotides are TGTGCCTGGGTCCGATGGGGCAACACTGAAGCTTTCTTT.

V is TRBV14 and J is TRBJ1-4; 7 bases are shared with TRBD1. Trimming at V came to 1 base and at J to 8 bases, leaving 7 bases not matched to a gene. Germline lookup yields CDR1 SGHDN and CDR2 FVKESK. The CDR3 extends over 15 amino acids. The CDR3 here is CASSQGDSRLEKLFF. The CDR3 bases are TGTGCCAGCAGCCAAGGGGACAGTCGGTTGGAAAAACTGTTTTTT.

The chain couples TRBV10-1 to TRBJ2-7; 8 nucleotides agree with TRBD1. V gave up 10 bases and J gave up 11 bases; unmatched junction bases: 16. Germline V gives CDR1 WNHNN, CDR2 SYGVQD (reference sequence). The CDR3 extends over 13 amino acids. The CDR3, as DNA: TGCGCCATTGGTCGGGACAGGTCCCCCCTGGAGTACTTC. It yields the protein CAIGRDRSPLEYF.

The chain is built from TRBV6-1 and TRBJ1-2, with unresolved D. In germline, CDR1 is MNHNS, CDR2 SASEGT. V was shortened by 5 bases and J by 6 bases, with 22 bases between the two germline ends. CDR3 length: 16 amino acids. The DNA of the CDR3 is TGTGCCAGCAGTAACATGGCGAAGGTTAGCGCGAATGGCTACACCTTC. It encodes CASSNMAKVSANGYTF.

V gene TRBV12-3 or TRBV12-4 combines with J gene TRBJ2-5; D gene uncertain. V shed 3 bases and J shed 3 bases, with 8 bases lying between them. The CDR3 has 13 residues. The CDR3 loop reads CASSLITEETQYF. The DNA for the CDR3 is TGTGCCAGCAGTTTGATTACCGAAGAGACCCAGTACTTC.

There are many counts of this clonotype. The gene calls are TRBV30 and TRBJ2-7; 9 bases are a match to TRBD1. Germline V gene lookup returns CDR1 GTSNPN and CDR2 SVGIG (reference sequence). Trimming cost V 5 bases and J 4 bases; bases outside gene matches: 6. CDR3 length equals 13 residues. The CDR3: CAWGDRAFYEQYF. The CDR3 region has the DNA TGTGCCTGGGGGGACAGGGCTTTTTACGAGCAGTACTTC.

This chain joins TRBV5-1 and TRBJ2-7, with TRBD2 matching over 12 bases. TRBJ2-1 matches the DNA end more closely, so the J call is doubtful. Germline-derived CDR1 and CDR2 are SGHRS and YFSETQ. This CDR3 contains 18 residues. As DNA, the CDR3 is TGCGCCAGCAGCTTGAGGGCTTTGGCTAGCGGGAGGGCCACTGAGCAGTTCTTC. This translates into CASSLRALASGRATEQFF.

This clonotype was seen only a few times. This rearrangement joins TRBV10-2 to TRBJ2-7, with 7 positions matching TRBD2. The CDR3 contains 15 residues. The V gene's germline CDR1 is WSHSY and CDR2 SAAADI. Trimming cost V 1 base and J 0 bases; bases outside gene matches: 3. The CDR3 loop reads CASSEWAGVSYEQYF. The CDR3, as DNA: TGCGCCAGCAGTGAGTGGGCGGGAGTCTCCTACGAGCAGTACTTC.

This clonotype has at least ten counts. The rearrangement uses TRBV10-1 and TRBJ2-5, with D maybe TRBD1 (6 bases). CDR1 WNHNN and CDR2 SYGVQD come from the germline V gene (reference sequence). The CDR3 has 13 amino acids. Trimming pared 5 bases from V and 5 bases from J, leaving 12 bases between. CDR3 coding DNA: TGCGCCAGCAGTCCAACTAGGGGGGAGACCCAGTACTTC. It encodes CASSPTRGETQYF.

This clonotype was seen a few times. V and J are TRBV4-1 and TRBJ2-7; 11 bases align to TRBD2. CDR3 length: 15 residues. The germline V gene encodes CDR1 MGHRA and CDR2 YSYEKL. V lost 3 bases and J lost 3; bases outside the gene matches: 4. CDR3 nucleotides: TGCGCCAGCAGCCAGGTTGGGACTAGCGGCTACGAGCAGTACTTC. Protein sequence: CASSQVGTSGYEQYF.

There are many counts of this clonotype. The chain recombines TRBV25-1 with TRBJ2-1; D gene unclear. CDR1 and CDR2 from the germline V gene are MGHDK and SYGVNS. V shed 1 base and J shed 4 bases, with 11 bases lying between them. The CDR3 is 15 amino acids. Written as DNA, the CDR3 is TGTGCCAGCAGTGAATCTGACTCCCTTTACAATGAGCAGTTCTTC. It translates to CASSESDSLYNEQFF.

The rearrangement links TRBV28 to TRBJ2-5; TRBD1 aligns across 8 bases. V gave up 5 bases and J gave up 4 bases; unmatched junction bases: 9. This CDR3 spans 15 amino acids. Germline V lookup: CDR1 MDHEN, CDR2 SYDVKM. Here the CDR3 reads CASSRPGQVIETQYF. In DNA, the CDR3 is TGTGCCAGCAGTCGCCCGGGACAGGTGATAGAGACCCAGTACTTC.

The sample holds many counts of this clonotype. The gene calls are TRBV7-2 and TRBJ1-1, with D tentatively TRBD1 (6 bases). Between the trimmed V and J ends, which lost 4 bases and 0 bases, there was a span of 15 bases. There are 16 residues in the CDR3. CDR1 and CDR2 (germline): SGHTA, FQGNSA. This CDR3 is CASSSAPGDMNTEAFF. The CDR3 DNA reads TGTGCCAGCAGCTCCGCCCCAGGGGACATGAACACTGAAGCTTTCTTT.

This clonotype was recorded once. The chain combines TRBV7-3 with TRBJ1-6; tentatively, D is TRBD1 (6 bases). Germline loops: CDR1 SGHTA, CDR2 FQGTGA. V lost 6 bases and J lost 6, with 12 bases in between. This CDR3 has 14 residues. The CDR3, as DNA: TGTGCCAGCAGTAGAGGACAGAGTAATTCACCCCTCCACTTT. Amino acid sequence: CASSRGQSNSPLHF.

This clonotype showed up just a few times. This chain links TRBV30 with TRBJ2-6; D unclear. CDR3 length: 13 amino acids. Trimming shortened V by 1 base and J by 2 bases, and 3 bases separated the two germline ends. Looked up from germline, CDR1 is GTSNPN and CDR2 is SVGIG (reference sequence). The chain's CDR3 is CAWSEAGANVLTF. CDR3 coding DNA: TGTGCCTGGAGTGAGGCTGGGGCCAACGTCCTGACTTTC.

V usage is TRBV11-2 and J usage is TRBJ2-5; TRBD2 matches 12 bases. After removal of 3 bases from V and 6 bases from J, the junction contained 8 bases not matched to a gene. The CDR3 is 16 residues long. The germline CDR1 and CDR2 sequences are SGHAT and FQNNGV. DNA for the CDR3: TGTGCCAGCAGCTTGGCGACTAGCGGGAGTAGGAAGACCCAGTACTTC. Encoded protein: CASSLATSGSRKTQYF.